The 27 T cell receptor beta chains reported below all come from one sample, sequenced in a study of T cells expressing NK-cell markers (dated by TCRdb to 2019 to 2021). Receptor amplification or capture employed 5' RACE. Sequenced on an Illumina HiSeq 2000. TCRdb reprocessed the reads, reporting each CDR3 protein sequence once and no DNA. The sample's table lists a count of some 410,000 distinct CDR3 sequences. Approximately 7% of the sample comes from the top ten. Sequenced material: blood T cells: a sorted CD56 or NKG2C T cell subset, CD4+ or CD8+ T cells, or bulk PBMC T cells (not recorded which). Source of these receptors: a woman between 18 and 70 years old in good health.

The V call is TRBV27, the J call TRBJ1-2; TCRdb's assignment of TRBD1 cannot be checked, as there is no DNA. This CDR3 has 14 amino acids. Germline CDR1 is MNHEY and CDR2 is SMNVEV (reference sequence). The CDR3 here is CASSFRELGRGYTF.

J is TRBJ2-1 and V is TRBV6-1; the D gene TCRdb calls, TRBD1, cannot be checked with no DNA. The CDR3 runs to 16 residues. Per germline, CDR1 MNHNS and CDR2 SASEGT. The CDR3 here is CASSLDRGLYYNEQFF.

V gene TRBV28 combines with J gene TRBJ2-3; lacking DNA, the TRBD1 call made by TCRdb goes unchecked. CDR3 length: 14 amino acids. The germline CDR1 and CDR2 sequences are MDHEN and SYDVKM. The CDR3 loop is CARPDRGATDTQYF.

J is TRBJ1-1 and V is TRBV27. This CDR3 region has 11 residues. Germline CDR1 and CDR2: MNHEY and SMNVEV (reference sequence). CDR3: CASTYNAEAFF.

V and J are TRBV19 and TRBJ2-1; lacking DNA, the TRBD2 call made by TCRdb goes unchecked. The CDR3 is 15 amino acids. CDR1 and CDR2 (germline): LNHDA, SQIVND (reference sequence). CDR3 sequence reads: CASSGSGRLENEQFF.

The V and J genes are TRBV7-7 and TRBJ2-5; lacking DNA, the TRBD1 call made by TCRdb goes unchecked. Germline assignment: CDR1 SSHAT and CDR2 FNYEAQ (reference sequence). The CDR3 sequence is 16 residues long. The chain's CDR3 is CASSLAGAGDQETQYF. The variable domain in full, completed from reference TRBV7-7 and TRBJ2-5, reads GAGVSQSPRYKVTKRGQDVTLRCDPISSHATLYWYQQALGQGPEFLTYFNYEAQPDKSGLPSDRFSAERPEGSISTLTIQRTEQRDSAMYRCASSLAGAGDQETQYFGPGTRLLVL.

The chain has TRBV29-1 and TRBJ2-2; the D call from TCRdb, TRBD1, cannot be confirmed without DNA. There are 16 residues in the CDR3. The V gene's germline CDR1 is SQVTM and CDR2 ANQGSEA. Here the CDR3 reads CSAKRQGGTNTGELFF.

The CDR3 sequence: CSAAATSGDTQYF. This chain connects TRBV20-1 to TRBJ2-3; TCRdb reports TRBD2, a call that lacks DNA to check it against. The length of the CDR3 is 13 residues. Per the germline V gene, CDR1 is DFQATT and CDR2 is SNEGSKA (reference sequence).

Here the CDR3 reads CSARPLEKLFF. The chain couples TRBV20-1 to TRBJ1-4; TCRdb picks TRBD1, but there is no DNA to check that call. CDR1 and CDR2 (germline): DFQATT, SNEGSKA (reference sequence). The CDR3 has 11 residues.

The V gene is TRBV20-1, the J gene TRBJ1-5; there is no DNA to check the TCRdb D call of TRBD1. From germline, CDR1 is DFQATT and CDR2 SNEGSKA (reference sequence). The CDR3 sequence is 14 residues long. The CDR3 spells CSASYGGLDQPQHF.

J is TRBJ2-5 and V is TRBV20-1; the TCRdb call, TRBD1, lacks DNA for checking. From germline, CDR1 is DFQATT and CDR2 SNEGSKA (reference sequence). The CDR3 length is 14 residues. The CDR3 reads CSARGIGGSETQYF.

The J gene is TRBJ1-1, the V gene TRBV14. This CDR3 contains 13 residues. Germline V CDR1 and CDR2: SGHDN, FVKESK. The CDR3 spells CASRWDLNTEAFF.

The chain couples TRBV3-1 to TRBJ2-5. Germline CDR1 reads LGHDT; CDR2 reads YNNKEL (reference sequence). The CDR3 runs to 12 residues. The chain's CDR3 is CASSQNKETQYF.

The rearrangement joins TRBV12-3 or TRBV12-4 to TRBJ2-3. CDR3 length: 15 amino acids. CDR3 loop: CASSPTTSSTDTQYF.

V is TRBV6-6 and J is TRBJ1-1; no DNA is available, so the TRBD1 call from TCRdb remains unchecked. This CDR3 has 13 residues. The germline CDR1 and CDR2 sequences are MNHNY and SVGAGI (reference sequence). The CDR3 spells CAGKGRVNTEAFF.

This chain connects TRBV29-1 to TRBJ2-3; TCRdb names TRBD1, which stays unverified in the absence of DNA. Germline values: CDR1 SQVTM, CDR2 ANQGSEA. The CDR3 loop spans 15 amino acids. The chain's CDR3 is CSVAGTATSTDTQYF.

The CDR3 sequence is CSARVGGKAGELFF. The chain uses TRBV20-1 and TRBJ2-2; without DNA, the TCRdb call of TRBD1 cannot be checked. The CDR3 runs 14 residues. Germline CDR1 is DFQATT and CDR2 is SNEGSKA (reference sequence).

V and J are TRBV25-1 and TRBJ1-3. Looked up from germline, CDR1 is MGHDK and CDR2 is SYGVNS. The CDR3 has 12 amino acids. This CDR3 reads CASVRTGNTIYF.

The chain joins TRBV20-1 to TRBJ2-2; as DNA is missing, the TRBD2 call by TCRdb cannot be tested. The length of the CDR3 is 16 residues. Looked up from germline, CDR1 is DFQATT and CDR2 is SNEGSKA (reference sequence). CDR3 sequence reads: CSAGLAGGEYTGELFF.

The chain combines TRBV4-1 with TRBJ2-1; TCRdb names TRBD1, which stays unverified in the absence of DNA. The germline V gene encodes CDR1 MGHRA and CDR2 YSYEKL. CDR3 length: 15 residues. The CDR3 here is CASRYIGGGYNEQFF.

This chain uses TRBV7-9 with TRBJ2-7; the D gene TCRdb calls, TRBD2, cannot be checked with no DNA. The CDR3 extends over 15 amino acids. Per germline, CDR1 SEHNR and CDR2 FQNEAQ (reference sequence). This CDR3 is CASSPPLAGIYEQYF.

The chain recombines TRBV28 with TRBJ2-2. The CDR3 runs 16 residues. Germline assignment: CDR1 MDHEN and CDR2 SYDVKM. CDR3 sequence: CASSLGQSQNTGELFF.

V is TRBV27 and J is TRBJ1-6; TCRdb lists TRBD1, though no DNA is available to test this call. Per the germline V gene, CDR1 is MNHEY and CDR2 is SMNVEV (reference sequence). The CDR3 length is 16 residues. The CDR3 here is CASSELQGAFYSPLHF.

The rearrangement joins TRBV20-1 to TRBJ2-3; TCRdb's D gene call, TRBD1, goes unchecked for lack of DNA. This CDR3 has 19 residues. In germline, CDR1 is DFQATT, CDR2 SNEGSKA (reference sequence). Here the CDR3 reads CSAPGWGRVAGEAPDTQYF.

The chain is built from TRBV29-1 and TRBJ2-1; the TCRdb call, TRBD2, lacks DNA for checking. CDR1 is SQVTM and CDR2 is ANQGSEA in the germline V gene. The length of the CDR3 is 14 residues. CDR3 amino acids: CSVDGTSGYNEQFF.

The chain is built from TRBV29-1 and TRBJ2-5; TCRdb outputs TRBD1, but without DNA this stays unchecked. The CDR3 runs to 12 residues. Germline assignment: CDR1 SQVTM and CDR2 ANQGSEA. The CDR3 spells CSVVDTQETQYF. The variable domain in full, with the rest retrieved from reference TRBV29-1 and TRBJ2-5, is SAVISQKPSRDICQRGTSLTIQCQVDSQVTMMFWYRQQPGQSLTLIATANQGSEATYESGFVIDKFPISRPNLTFSTLTVSNMSPEDSSIYLCSVVDTQETQYFGPGTRLLVL.

The chain uses TRBV7-8 and TRBJ2-1; as DNA is missing, the TRBD1 call by TCRdb cannot be tested. This CDR3 region has 11 residues. In germline, CDR1 is SGHVS, CDR2 FQNEAQ. CDR3 loop: CASRDGDRQFF.